A single sample is the source of the 17 T cell receptor beta chains below, sequenced in a study of cytomegalovirus exposure and HLA in healthy donors. The PCR made use of 60 Vbeta and 13 Jbeta primers. Only in-frame clones appear in the TCRdb table, and some are missing; sequencing was by immunoSEQ multiplex PCR. The sample holds approximately 150,000 clones, 81% seen once. Sequenced input: PBMCs. The source is a man in his forties or fifties in good health and CMV-seropositive.

The chain employs TRBV6-5 and TRBJ1-2; TRBD1 matches at 7 bases. The CDR3 extends over 15 amino acids. Germline values: CDR1 MNHEY, CDR2 SVGAGI. V was clipped by 2 bases and J by 4 bases; unmatched bases: 7. Here the CDR3 DNA reads TGTGCCAGCAGTTACGCCGCAGGGGGAGGCTATGGCTACACCTTC. This gives the protein CASSYAAGGGYGYTF.

This clone was observed a handful of times. The rearrangement links TRBV7-8 to TRBJ2-1; perhaps TRBD2 as D (5 bases). Germline CDR1 SGHVS, CDR2 FQNEAQ. The CDR3 totals 16 residues. V was clipped by 7 bases and J by 5 bases, with 21 bases between them. CDR3 in amino acids: CASIQIGVSLNNEQFF. CDR3 DNA sequence: TGTGCCAGCATCCAAATCGGGGTTTCCCTCAACAATGAGCAGTTCTTC.

The chain recombines TRBV5-4 with TRBJ2-5; TRBD2 matches 13 bases. Germline V gives CDR1 SGHNT, CDR2 YYREEE (reference sequence). The CDR3 spans 15 residues. V trimming: 7 bases; J trimming: 5 bases; junction bases outside the gene matches: 8. CDR3 region: CASGLAGVSRETQYF. CDR3 sequence (DNA): TGTGCCAGCGGACTAGCGGGAGTGAGTCGGGAGACCCAGTACTTC.

The chain's CDR3 is CASSLDGGRPWGEQYF. The CDR3 nucleotides are TGCGCCAGCAGCTTGGACGGAGGCAGGCCTTGGGGAGAGCAGTACTTC. The chain links TRBV5-1 to TRBJ2-7; D is perhaps TRBD2 (5 bases). Per the germline V gene, CDR1 is SGHRS and CDR2 is YFSETQ. The V end was cut by 0 bases, the J end by 7 bases, with 20 bases between. The CDR3 runs to 16 residues.

In this sample, this clone turned up a few times. The chain uses TRBV28 and TRBJ2-7; 14 nucleotides match TRBD2. V shed 6 bases and J 4 bases; nucleotides not matched to a gene: 5. The length of the CDR3 is 15 residues. CDR1 and CDR2 from the germline V gene are MDHEN and SYDVKM. The chain's CDR3 is CASSPGTSGRYEQYF. The CDR3 DNA is TGTGCCAGCAGCCCCGGGACTAGCGGGAGATACGAGCAGTACTTC.

J is TRBJ2-3 and V is TRBV5-1; D is ambiguous. Germline V gene lookup returns CDR1 SGHRS and CDR2 YFSETQ. The CDR3 covers 13 residues. With 0 bases removed from V and 5 bases from J, the gap between germline ends came to 7 bases. This CDR3 reads CASSLDPGDTQYF. The CDR3 region has the DNA TGCGCCAGCAGCTTGGATCCCGGAGATACGCAGTATTTT.

The chain is built from TRBV5-1 and TRBJ2-7; TRBD1 aligns across 9 bases. CDR3 length equals 15 residues. V lost 2 bases to trimming and J lost 5 bases; unmatched junction nucleotides: 8. Looked up from germline, CDR1 is SGHRS and CDR2 is YFSETQ. The CDR3 DNA sequence: TGCGCCAGCAGCTTCGGACAGGGGAGGATGCACGAGCAGTACTTC. It is translated as CASSFGQGRMHEQYF.

V is TRBV7-8 and J is TRBJ2-1; the match to TRBD2 covers 7 bases. The length of the CDR3 is 16 residues. Germline CDR1 SGHVS, CDR2 FQNEAQ. With V trimmed by 6 bases and J by 5 bases, 13 bases remained unmatched. Here the CDR3 DNA reads TGTGCCAGCAGTGCTCGGAGACTAGCCAACGACAATGAGCAGTTCTTC. Translating it yields CASSARRLANDNEQFF.

The V call is TRBV4-1, the J call TRBJ2-2; 9 positions match TRBD2. Germline-derived CDR1 and CDR2 are MGHRA and YSYEKL. The V segment lost 8 bases and the J segment 2 bases; nucleotides outside the gene matches: 6. CDR3 length equals 15 residues. CDR3 coding DNA: TGCGCCAGCCAACTTAGCGGGGGTAACACCGGGGAGCTGTTTTTT. This gives the protein CASQLSGGNTGELFF.

CDR3 amino acids: CASSLETVNYGYTF. The DNA of the CDR3 is TGCGCCAGCAGCTTGGAGACAGTTAACTATGGCTACACCTTC. The chain combines TRBV5-1 with TRBJ1-2; a weak D match, TRBD1 (5 bases). Deletions cut 0 bases from V and 1 base from J, with 7 bases between. Germline CDR1 reads SGHRS; CDR2 reads YFSETQ. This CDR3 is built from 14 residues.

As DNA, the CDR3 is TGTGCCAGCAGTACCGGGGGGCCGGGGCAGCCCCAGCATTTT. Amino acids: CASSTGGPGQPQHF. The chain is built from TRBV28 and TRBJ1-5; D is possibly TRBD1 (6 bases). Germline loops: CDR1 MDHEN, CDR2 SYDVKM. The V gene lost 5 bases and the J gene lost 7 bases, with 15 bases spanning the gap. This CDR3 has 14 residues.

The chain links TRBV5-4 to TRBJ1-2; D is perhaps TRBD1 (5 bases). This CDR3 spans 15 amino acids. CDR1 and CDR2 (germline): SGHNT, YYREEE (reference sequence). Trimming took 4 bases from V and 0 from J, leaving 13 bases between them. For the CDR3, the DNA is TGTGCCAGCAGCCATGGCGGGGGAACTAACTATGGCTACACCTTC. Its translation is CASSHGGGTNYGYTF. Full variable domain (missing parts from reference TRBV5-4 and TRBJ1-2): ETGVTQSPTHLIKTRGQQVTLRCSSQSGHNTVSWYQQALGQGPQFIFQYYREEENGRGNFPPRFSGLQFPNYSSELNVNALELDDSALYLCASSHGGGTNYGYTFGSGTRLTVV.

This clone was observed once. CDR3 bases: TGTGCCAGCAGTTTACCGGACAGGAACTATGGCTACACCTTC. Protein: CASSLPDRNYGYTF. This chain joins TRBV28 and TRBJ1-2; 7 bases align to TRBD1. This CDR3 region has 14 residues. The germline V gene encodes CDR1 MDHEN and CDR2 SYDVKM. Trimming cost V 2 bases and J 2 bases; bases outside gene matches: 2.

This clone was seen just once. This chain links TRBV19 with TRBJ2-3; tentatively, D is TRBD1 (6 bases). The CDR3 has 15 residues. Germline CDR1 is LNHDA and CDR2 is SQIVND (reference sequence). V was clipped by 5 bases and J by 5 bases, with 17 bases between them. CDR3 coding DNA: TGTGCCAGTAGTCCCCCTAACAGGGTTAAAGATACGCAGTATTTT. Translating gives CASSPPNRVKDTQYF.

This clone was seen only a few times. V usage is TRBV23-1 and J usage is TRBJ2-7, with 10 bases identical to TRBD1. TRBV23-1 counts as an open reading frame of uncertain function. The ends lost 6 bases at V and 3 bases at J; junction bases unmatched: 11. There are 16 residues in the CDR3. CDR3 loop: CASRYSRTGGIYEQYF. The DNA for the CDR3 is TGCGCCAGCAGGTACTCCAGGACAGGGGGAATCTACGAGCAGTACTTC.

The chain is built from TRBV7-9 and TRBJ1-1; possible D gene TRBD1, 5 bases. The V end was cut by 5 bases, the J end by 5 bases, with 21 bases between. Germline CDR1 SEHNR, CDR2 FQNEAQ (reference sequence). CDR3 size: 16 residues. CDR3 sequence (DNA): TGTGCCAGCAGCGCTCCGGGACTGGGAGTTCGTACTGAAGCTTTCTTT. Residues: CASSAPGLGVRTEAFF.

The CDR3 nucleotides read TGTGCCAGCAGCGTAGATCGGACAGCAGATACGCAGTATTTT. This encodes CASSVDRTADTQYF. The chain couples TRBV9 to TRBJ2-3; possible D gene TRBD1, 6 bases. This CDR3 is built from 14 residues. Germline values: CDR1 SGDLS, CDR2 YYNGEE. Trimming shortened V by 0 bases and J by 4 bases, and 9 bases separated the two germline ends.